This TCR beta chain was documented in a study of blood T cell repertoires in COVID-19 (dated by TCRdb to the early 2020s). Background on the whole study: Samples covering the acute and convalescent phases of COVID-19 were provided by collaborators in the United States, Italy and Spain. The material from the prospective study consisted of cDNA or gDNA derived from T cells, B-cell-depleted T cells, or PBMCs. Deeply sampled blood TCRbeta repertoires from subjects exposed to, actively infected with, or recovered from COVID-19 were included in the dataset. The repertoires were made available in a free public database intended to serve as a resource for research on the immune response to SARS-CoV-2. Samples came from the ongoing ImmuneRACE study (first 160 participants) plus 1,254 subjects from 6 global collaborators. Nearly every sample came with metadata listing a de-identified subject ID, COVID-19 status, age in years and sex. Where HLA class I and class II types were available, the types were taken from metadata supplied by the sample provider, not from assay-based typing.

General findings and caveats noted by the study authors: Clinical and demographic metadata were provided uncurated, with the amount varying by source and participant.

Details on this clone: This clone's antigen is unknown. It has no much larger one-base neighbor in the sample; base qualities were not kept.

Per the germline V gene, MNHEY is the CDR1 and SVGAGI is the CDR2. Trimming costs V 8 bases and J 3 bases, and their ends lie 16 bases apart. The CDR3 covers 14 residues, taking in both the cysteine and the phenylalanine. Only the CDR3 DNA stays, 42 bases, in frame from base 1. The collaborating institutions used their own protocols to collect whole blood in K2EDTA tubes. For TCRbeta analysis, collaborator samples were shipped as frozen whole blood, as isolated PBMCs, or as DNA extracted from either sample type. TCRbeta CDR3 regions were amplified from genomic DNA by means of the immunoSEQ Assay, a bias-controlled multiplex PCR. Processing in the source paper ran as follows. The number of nucleated cells in each sample was estimated by amplification of reference gene primers within the assay. Sequence reads were collapsed and filtered to measure the absolute abundance of every unique TCRbeta CDR3 rearrangement. For each sample, productive Simpson clonality was calculated by taking the square root of Simpson's diversity index across productive rearrangements. In its TCRdb copy, this immuneACCESS table keeps in-frame sequences only and misses some clones. Where compared with another copy, unresolved V genes explain less than half of these, and the others have no known cause. V, J and clone size reflect that table, while D and trimming were determined from the DNA. This sample lists under 300,000 clones; approximately 80% were detected once. Of the sample, 3.4% is held by the ten largest clones.

The clonotype comes from a woman younger than 35 with acute or convalescent COVID-19. The receptor chain draws on TRBV6-5 and TRBJ1-1; the D segment could be TRBD1, given 6 matching bases. The sequenced sample consisted of peripheral blood. The CDR3 amino acid sequence is: CASHRDRQDTEAFF. The DNA reads as follows: TGTGCCAGCCATCGGGATCGACAGGACACTGAAGCTTTCTTT.